Each of the 10 T cell receptor beta chains below was sequenced from the same sample in a study of blood T cell repertoires in COVID-19. TCRdb's copy holds only in-frame clones and misses some; the assay was immunoSEQ multiplex PCR. The data show about 190,000 clones, under 90% seen once. Sequenced sample: peripheral blood. The receptors here all came from a human donor in a cohort sampled during active COVID-19.

This clone was recorded a few times. Written as DNA, the CDR3 is TGTGCCAGCAGCGGGCGGGACAGGGGGCCCGGGGAGCTGTTTTTT. It is translated as CASSGRDRGPGELFF. The V call is TRBV9, the J call TRBJ2-2, with 12 bases identical to TRBD1. V dropped 3 bases and J dropped 6; count of bases not matched to a gene: 3. The germline V gene has CDR1 SGDLS and CDR2 YYNGEE. The CDR3 length is 15 residues.

This clone was observed once. This sequence joins TRBV5-1 and TRBJ1-3, with D perhaps TRBD1 (5 bases). The CDR3 is 14 amino acids. Trimming took off 5 bases at V and 0 bases at J, with 9 bases between the two ends. CDR1 and CDR2 from the germline V gene are SGHRS and YFSETQ. CDR3 DNA sequence: TGCGCCAGCAGGGACAACCTCTCTGGAAACACCATATATTTT. This translates into CASRDNLSGNTIYF.

The chain joins TRBV7-9 to TRBJ2-3; D is possibly TRBD2 (5 bases). The CDR3 is 14 amino acids. Trimming shortened V by 2 bases and J by 3 bases, and 9 bases separated the two germline ends. Per the germline V gene, CDR1 is SEHNR and CDR2 is FQNEAQ (reference sequence). CDR3 protein: CASSLMGDTDTQYF. In DNA, the CDR3 is TGTGCCAGCAGCTTAATGGGAGATACAGATACGCAGTATTTT.

This chain uses TRBV5-4 with TRBJ2-2, with D perhaps matching TRBD2 (6 bases). The CDR3 sequence is 14 residues long. Germline CDR1 reads SGHNT; CDR2 reads YYREEE (reference sequence). Trimming took 4 bases from V and 5 from J, leaving 12 bases between them. CDR3 loop: CASSPAGWTGELFF. CDR3 coding DNA: TGTGCCAGCAGCCCAGCGGGTTGGACCGGGGAGCTGTTTTTT.

This clone was observed a handful of times. The J gene is TRBJ1-6, the V gene TRBV18, with unresolved D. Looked up from germline, CDR1 is KGHSH and CDR2 is LQKENI. V was pared by 4 bases and J by 5 bases, with 15 bases between. The CDR3 is 16 residues long. CDR3 in DNA: TGTGCCAGCTCACGAAGTAAGGTCCTAGATAATTCACCCCTCCACTTT. Its translation is CASSRSKVLDNSPLHF.

The count of this clone is one. The rearrangement links TRBV7-3 to TRBJ2-5, with D perhaps TRBD2 (6 bases). The germline V gene has CDR1 SGHTA and CDR2 FQGTGA. The CDR3 runs 13 residues. Trimming left V 3 bases short and J 5 bases short, with 10 bases between. CDR3 nucleotides: TGTGCCAGCAGCTTGGGAGGTCTGGAGACCCAGTACTTC. It is translated as CASSLGGLETQYF.

The chain is built from TRBV6-6 and TRBJ2-5; 7 bases map to TRBD2. From germline, CDR1 is MNHNY and CDR2 SVGAGI (reference sequence). CDR3 length: 12 amino acids. Trimming took 6 bases from V and 9 from J; bases not matched to a gene: 7. The CDR3 nucleotides are TGTGCCAGCAGGGAAACTGCGGGGGCCCAGTACTTC. It yields the protein CASRETAGAQYF.

The chain links TRBV12-3 or TRBV12-4 to TRBJ2-1, with a possible D match to TRBD1 (6 bases). The length of the CDR3 is 13 residues. With 6 bases removed from V and 2 bases from J, the gap between germline ends came to 8 bases. This CDR3 reads CASRDRAYNEQFF. CDR3 bases: TGTGCCAGCAGGGACAGAGCCTACAATGAGCAGTTCTTC.

V and J are TRBV5-1 and TRBJ2-3; TRBD1 is a possible D gene (5 bases). This CDR3 has 13 residues. CDR1 and CDR2 (germline): SGHRS, YFSETQ. Deletions cut 0 bases from V and 6 bases from J, with 8 bases between. The CDR3 DNA reads TGCGCCAGCAGCTTGGGACAGCTCGATACGCAGTATTTT. Translated, it gives CASSLGQLDTQYF.

The gene calls are TRBV6-5 and TRBJ1-1; 7 bases agree with TRBD1. This CDR3 spans 14 amino acids. Trimming took 7 bases from V and 0 from J; bases not matched to a gene: 5. Germline values: CDR1 MNHEY, CDR2 SVGAGI. CDR3 sequence: CASTMDRLNTEAFF. In nucleotides, the CDR3 is TGTGCCAGCACCATGGACAGGTTGAACACTGAAGCTTTCTTT.